This T cell receptor (beta chain) was obtained from a study of T cells in Graves' hyperthyroidism and ophthalmopathy. Overall study context: Upon initial diagnosis and before any treatment, peripheral blood was collected. The study's findings and limits: The model's output predicted ophthalmopathy at a median of around 7 months prior to onset.

Amplified TCR beta CDR3 regions came from RNA transcripts. Researchers ran a first-round RT-PCR on the TCR CDR3 using the HTBI primer set. Using its own MiXCR run on the multiplex PCR reads, TCRdb lists one record per CDR3 protein. The data show about 360,000 distinct CDR3 sequences, roughly 25% seen once. Germline V gives CDR1 MNHEY, CDR2 SMNVEV (reference sequence). The CDR3 spans 14 residues. Worth noting for this clonotype: What it binds is not known. Compared with germline, one end of the junction differs, possibly owing to a read error.

The TCR was taken from a man in his fifties with Graves' hyperthyroidism. The sample comprised blood. The rearrangement joins TRBV27 to TRBJ1-2, with D maybe TRBD1 (5 bases). CDR3 residues: CANSLSAGLVSYTF. The CDR3 nucleotides read TGTGCCAACAGTTTATCGGCAGGGTTGGTTAGCTACACCTTC.